The subject of this entry is one TCR beta chain. Its antigen remains undetermined. Per-base quality was not reported, and no clone a single base away is much larger than it. The data belong to a study of CD8 T cells in Susac syndrome (dated 2019 in TCRdb). About the full investigation: Repertoire sequencing was used to test whether CD8+ T cell activation and differentiation in Susac syndrome was antigen driven. The research as a whole found: The number of individuals in the TCR sequencing and HLA analysis was acknowledged as relatively small.

Peripheral blood CD8+ and CD4+ T cells from healthy donors, Susac syndrome patients and multiple sclerosis patients were profiled by high-throughput TCR beta sequencing. The multiple sclerosis controls were treatment-naive patients who had stable or active relapsing-remitting disease and met the revised McDonald criteria. CD8+ TEMRA cells were enriched by FACS, while bulk CD8+ and CD4+ T cells were purified by magnetic negative isolation. Blood was collected in EDTA tubes and processed within 24 hours, with PBMCs isolated through density gradient centrifugation. PBMCs intended for TCR sequencing were cryopreserved in liquid nitrogen and thawed later in a water bath at 37 degrees C. The sorted or isolated CD4+, CD8+ and CD8+ TEMRA cells reached a purity of at least 90%. Trimming costs V 11 bases and J 4 bases, and their ends lie 11 bases apart. According to the germline V gene, CDR1 reads MNHNS and CDR2 reads SASEGT. Measured from the cysteine to the phenylalanine, the CDR3 is 11 residues long. Only the CDR3 DNA stays, 33 bases, in frame from base 1.

RNA was extracted with the RNeasy kit and about 0.5 to 1 ug was reverse transcribed using random hexamers. The immunoSEQ multiplex PCR assay, which covers 54 Vbeta and 13 Jbeta segments, was used to amplify TCR beta CDR3 regions. Bias from PCR amplification was corrected by using a synthetic template baseline for primer optimization and for computational correction. In the source study's methods: Reads were annotated to V, D and J genes per IMGT and analyzed with immunoSEQ Analyzer, keeping only productive sequences. Clonality was calculated as one minus the Shannon entropy normalized by log2 of the number of productive unique sequences. For each patient and control, public and private clones were evaluated among the 100 most prevalent clones. Susac-specific clones were defined as absent from healthy and MS cohorts, over a thousand published viral clones and other ImmuneACCESS disease sequences. The public reads were reprocessed in TCRdb via fastp at Q25 and MiXCR, keeping in-frame beta chains. All rows with the same CDR3 protein become a single entry with the most common DNA and genes. The authors' filters were not applied to this entry. In all, the sample holds roughly 200,000 distinct CDR3 sequences, and around 93% of those were seen once. 0.082% of the sample comes from the top ten.

The receptor was derived from a human donor with multiple sclerosis. Sequencing was performed on CD4+ T cells from PBMCs. This sequence uses TRBV6-1 and TRBJ1-2, with the D gene too uncertain to name. The DNA sequence is TGTGCCGCGGCAAGCACCTATGGCTACACCTTC. Its translation is CAAASTYGYTF.